This entry is about one TCR beta chain. Its target is unknown. This specimen comes from a study of T-cell reconstitution after alpha-beta-depleted transplantation in children. Study-wide findings and caveats: Surviving recipient T cells and thymic progenitors accounted for the high day-60 TCRbeta diversity observed in some patients. T-cell counts and diversity at one year following transplant were attributed mainly to newly produced T cells. Several hundred expanded graft clones reportedly were the source of alpha-beta T cells about two months after transplant.

The CDR3 is made up of 16 amino acids. V dropped 0 bases and J dropped 1 base, with 10 bases sitting between them. A library of TCRbeta sequences, prepared with unique molecular identifiers, was generated. TCRdb analysed the PCR reads with MiXCR anew, one entry per CDR3 protein. Of 350,000 to 500,000 distinct CDR3 sequences in the sample, over 40% were seen once. This chain joins TRBV12-3 or TRBV12-4 and TRBJ1-5; D is perhaps TRBD1 (6 bases). The sequencing here drew on PBMCs, taken before TCRalphabeta/CD19-depleted stem cell transplant. The receptor comes from a girl under 10 years old with aplastic anemia, due to receive a stem cell transplant. CDR3 in DNA: TGTGCCAGCAGTTTAGCGCCCACAGGGAGCAATCAGCCCCAGCATTTT. Residues: CASSLAPTGSNQPQHF.